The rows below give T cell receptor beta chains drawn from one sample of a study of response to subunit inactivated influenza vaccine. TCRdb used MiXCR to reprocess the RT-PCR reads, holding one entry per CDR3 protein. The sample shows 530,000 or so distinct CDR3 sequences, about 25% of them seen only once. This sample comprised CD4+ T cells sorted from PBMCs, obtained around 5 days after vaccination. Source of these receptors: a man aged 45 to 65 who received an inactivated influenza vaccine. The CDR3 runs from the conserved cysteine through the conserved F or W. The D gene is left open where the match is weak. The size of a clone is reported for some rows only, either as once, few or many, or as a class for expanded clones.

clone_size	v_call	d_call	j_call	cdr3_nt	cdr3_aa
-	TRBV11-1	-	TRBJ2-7	TGTGCCAGCAGCCCCCGGGAAGTCTCCTACGAGCAGTACTTC	CASSPREVSYEQYF
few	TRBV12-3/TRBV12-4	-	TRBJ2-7	TGTGCCAGCAGTTTAGGGGGATCGGGGTCGGCCTACGAGCAGTACTTC	CASSLGGSGSAYEQYF
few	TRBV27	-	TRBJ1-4	TGTGCCAGCAGTCCCCCCCCTCGACGGAGAATTGCAACTAATGAAAAACTGTTTTTT	CASSPPPRRRIATNEKLFF
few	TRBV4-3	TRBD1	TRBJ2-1	TGCGCCAGCAGCCAAGAGGCAGGGGGCGATGAGCAGTTCTTC	CASSQEAGGDEQFF
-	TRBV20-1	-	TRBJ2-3	TGCAGTGCTAGACCGCTAAGCACAGATACGCAGTATTTT	CSARPLSTDTQYF
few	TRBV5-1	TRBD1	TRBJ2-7	TGCGCCAGCAGCTCCCGGGACAGGGGCGGTAACGAGCAGTACTTC	CASSSRDRGGNEQYF
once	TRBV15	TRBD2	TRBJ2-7	TGTGTCACCAGCAGAGATCGGGGGGGCGTCTACGAGCAGTACTTC	CVTSRDRGGVYEQYF
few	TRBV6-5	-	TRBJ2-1	TGTGCCAGCAGTTACGGTAGTCGCCTAGGGACTGAGCAGTTCTTC	CASSYGSRLGTEQFF
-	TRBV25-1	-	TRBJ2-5	TGTGCCAGCAGTGAATTGGGCAGGGGCAACGTAGAGACCCAGTACTTC	CASSELGRGNVETQYF
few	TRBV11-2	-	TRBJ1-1	TGTGCCAGCAGCATTTCCCAGGGGTACAACACTGAAGCTTTCTTT	CASSISQGYNTEAFF
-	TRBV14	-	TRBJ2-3	TGTGCCAGCAGCCAGCGGGGCCAGGGCACAGATACGCAGTATTTT	CASSQRGQGTDTQYF